This T cell receptor beta chain was obtained from a study of technical replicates of blood from a few donors. The method was immunoSEQ multiplex PCR; TCRdb's version includes in-frame clones alone and lacks a portion of them. The table has about 14,000 clones, 84% seen once. CDR3 length: 15 amino acids. V trimming: 4 bases; J trimming: 4 bases; junction bases outside the gene matches: 6. Source material: PBMCs. The source of this sequence is a human donor in good health. The chain joins TRBV23-1 to TRBJ1-5; 8 nucleotides match TRBD1. TRBV23-1 qualifies as an ORF whose function is uncertain. The DNA for the CDR3 is TGCGCCAGCAGTCCAACCGGGACAGGAAATCAGCCCCAGCATTTT. This gives the protein CASSPTGTGNQPQHF.